The 9 T cell receptor beta chains below were found in one sample sequenced in a study of shared clonotypes between healthy human individuals. Assay used: immunoSEQ multiplex PCR; TCRdb lists only in-frame clones, some missing. This sample carries 600,000 to 800,000 clones, roughly 72% of them seen once, and the ten largest clones take about 1.8%. The sequenced sample was memory CD4+ T cells sorted from blood. Subset meaning: CD45RA-negative fraction. All receptors come from a woman in her twenties or thirties in good health.

J is TRBJ1-6 and V is TRBV29-1; 7 bases agree with TRBD1. There are 12 residues in the CDR3. V dropped 5 bases and J dropped 6; count of bases not matched to a gene: 1. Per germline, CDR1 SQVTM and CDR2 ANQGSEA. CDR3 DNA: TGCAGCGTTCGGGACAGTAATTCACCCCTCCACTTT. Translation: CSVRDSNSPLHF.

This chain connects TRBV27 to TRBJ2-5; 10 nucleotides match TRBD2. V shed 0 bases, J shed 5 bases, and the junction held 6 bases outside the gene matches. This CDR3 region has 16 residues. The germline V gene has CDR1 MNHEY and CDR2 SMNVEV (reference sequence). CDR3 coding DNA: TGTGCCAGCAGTTTATCCCCAGCGGGAGGGCAGGAGACCCAGTACTTC. Translating gives CASSLSPAGGQETQYF.

This clone has only a few counts. The DNA of the CDR3 is TGTGCCAGCAGCTTAGACGAGAACACCGGGGAGCTGTTTTTT. This encodes CASSLDENTGELFF. The chain carries TRBV11-2 and TRBJ2-2; D is unresolved. The germline V gene has CDR1 SGHAT and CDR2 FQNNGV. Trimming shortened V by 0 bases and J by 1 base, and 3 bases separated the two germline ends. This CDR3 is 14 amino acids long.

V and J are TRBV25-1 and TRBJ2-5; 11 bases line up with TRBD1. Germline loops: CDR1 MGHDK, CDR2 SYGVNS. The V segment lost 5 bases and the J segment 2 bases; nucleotides outside the gene matches: 7. The CDR3 has 16 amino acids. DNA of the CDR3: TGTGCCAGCAGTCGGTTCGGACAGGGGGCTCAAGAGACCCAGTACTTC. Its translation is CASSRFGQGAQETQYF.

V is TRBV25-1 and J is TRBJ1-1; D call uncertain. The V and J ends lost 4 bases and 0 bases respectively, with 9 bases between them. CDR3 length equals 14 residues. CDR1 and CDR2 (germline): MGHDK, SYGVNS. CDR3 in amino acids: CASSGGPLNTEAFF. The CDR3 coding sequence is TGTGCCAGCAGTGGTGGACCCTTGAACACTGAAGCTTTCTTT.

This clone was counted a single time. This rearrangement joins TRBV10-1 to TRBJ2-7; TRBD2 aligns across 11 bases. From germline, CDR1 is WNHNN and CDR2 SYGVQD (reference sequence). The CDR3 runs to 16 residues. Trimming took 0 bases from V and 6 from J; bases not matched to a gene: 7. The CDR3 reads CASSESTSGRLGEQYF. The CDR3 bases are TGCGCCAGCAGTGAGTCAACTAGCGGGAGATTAGGCGAGCAGTACTTC.

The chain is built from TRBV5-6 and TRBJ1-2; 10 bases line up with TRBD1. The CDR3 sequence is 16 residues long. Germline values: CDR1 SGHDT, CDR2 YYEEEE. The V segment lost 5 bases and the J segment 4 bases; nucleotides outside the gene matches: 11. CDR3: CASSSTPGQGIYGYTF. The CDR3 DNA is TGTGCCAGCAGTTCAACTCCGGGACAGGGGATCTATGGCTACACCTTC.

To note about this clone: A read error likely explains this, since a far larger clone differs by one base. The V and J genes are TRBV18 and TRBJ2-7; TRBD1 or TRBD2 may be the D gene (6 bases each). Germline lookup yields CDR1 KGHSH and CDR2 LQKENI. V was shortened by 5 bases and J by 5 bases, with 10 bases between the two germline ends. The length of the CDR3 is 12 residues. CDR3 sequence: CASSGGGDEQYF. The CDR3, as DNA: TGTGCCAGCTCAGGAGGGGGAGACGAGCAGTACTTC.

This chain links TRBV12-2 with TRBJ2-1; TRBD1 was called by the table and not checked on the DNA. TRBV12-2 is designated a pseudogene. The CDR3 loop spans 16 amino acids. CDR3 sequence: CASRPRVQGENNEQFF. The CDR3 DNA is TGTGCAAGTCGCCCCCGCGTGCAGGGGGAAAACAATGAGCAGTTCTTC.